The 19 T cell receptor beta chains listed next were all sequenced from one sample in a study of CXCR3-negative and CXCR3-positive naive CD8 T cells (dated by TCRdb to the late 2010s). What the work shows at the level of the full study, not this receptor alone: TRB CDR3s from CXCR3-positive naive cells showed higher hydrophobicity (lower Kidera factor 4), lower energy, and higher strength and volume indices than CXCR3-negative naive cells.

Instrument used: NextSeq 550. The Human TCR Profiling Kit (MiLaboratory) was used to prepare UMI-labeled 5' RACE TRB cDNA libraries. Based on TCRdb reprocessing of the reads, there is one entry per CDR3 protein sequence, and DNA is missing. The sample's clone listing holds under 75,000 distinct CDR3 sequences. Of the sample, under 0.9% is held by the ten largest clones. Antigen specificity for these receptors is unknown. Material for sequencing was naive CXCR3+ CD8+ T cells from blood. Interpreted using the paper, the cell subset or site label stands for: CD45RO-CCR7+CD27+CD95- naive CD8+ T cells expressing CXCR3 (TNR3+). These receptor sequences come from a human donor in good health. Some clones in this sample may be carry-over from other donors' samples.

The V call is TRBV28, the J call TRBJ2-7; TCRdb names TRBD2, which stays unverified in the absence of DNA. The germline CDR1 and CDR2 sequences are MDHEN and SYDVKM. The CDR3 loop spans 15 amino acids. The CDR3 spells CASSLRLAGSYEQYF.

The rearrangement uses TRBV29-1 and TRBJ2-7; the TCRdb call, TRBD1, lacks DNA for checking. Germline lookup yields CDR1 SQVTM and CDR2 ANQGSEA. The CDR3 is made up of 13 amino acids. CDR3 sequence reads: CSAIEGVLYEQYF.

The chain couples TRBV7-9 to TRBJ2-2; TCRdb gives TRBD1 as the D gene, but with no DNA this cannot be confirmed. This CDR3 has 15 amino acids. Germline loops: CDR1 SEHNR, CDR2 FQNEAQ (reference sequence). CDR3 region: CASSPSGPSTGELFF. Supplemented by reference TRBV7-9 and TRBJ2-2, the full variable domain reads DTGVSQNPRHKITKRGQNVTFRCDPISEHNRLYWYRQTLGQGPEFLTYFQNEAQLEKSRLLSDRFSAERPKGSFSTLEIQRTEQGDSAMYLCASSPSGPSTGELFFGEGSRLTVL.

This chain joins TRBV5-5 and TRBJ1-5. Germline-derived CDR1 and CDR2 are SGHKS and YYEKEE (reference sequence). The CDR3 has 15 residues. The CDR3 sequence: CASSLGVDSNQPQHF.

Here the CDR3 reads CASRPLTGFQETQYF. This sequence joins TRBV27 and TRBJ2-5. Per germline, CDR1 MNHEY and CDR2 SMNVEV (reference sequence). The CDR3 is 15 residues long.

V usage is TRBV28 and J usage is TRBJ1-6. CDR1 is MDHEN and CDR2 is SYDVKM in the germline V gene. CDR3 length: 13 residues. The CDR3 sequence: CASTPGSLSPLHF.

The gene calls are TRBV4-1 and TRBJ2-3; the TRBD2 assignment by TCRdb is unverifiable without DNA. CDR1 MGHRA and CDR2 YSYEKL come from the germline V gene. The CDR3 runs 17 residues. This chain's CDR3 is CASSQFTSGGATDTQYF.

The chain employs TRBV7-9 and TRBJ2-7; the D call from TCRdb, TRBD1, cannot be confirmed without DNA. CDR1 and CDR2 from the germline V gene are SEHNR and FQNEAQ (reference sequence). The CDR3 consists of 14 residues. CDR3: CASSLVQGIREQYF.

The rearrangement joins TRBV28 to TRBJ1-1; without DNA, the TCRdb call of TRBD1 cannot be checked. Germline V gene lookup returns CDR1 MDHEN and CDR2 SYDVKM. This CDR3 is 13 amino acids long. CDR3 amino acids: CASRYRGSTEAFF.

The gene calls are TRBV7-9 and TRBJ2-1; TCRdb designates TRBD1, a call that cannot be tested without DNA. CDR3 length: 15 amino acids. Germline loops: CDR1 SEHNR, CDR2 FQNEAQ (reference sequence). The chain's CDR3 is CASSLGGPEYNEQFF.

The chain links TRBV7-3 to TRBJ2-3. The germline CDR1 and CDR2 sequences are SGHTA and FQGTGA. This CDR3 comprises 15 residues. This CDR3 is CASSLTFGYTDTQYF.

The CDR3 sequence is CASSQGTGGYGYTF. The J gene is TRBJ1-2, the V gene TRBV14; TCRdb reports TRBD1, a call that lacks DNA to check it against. Germline CDR1 is SGHDN and CDR2 is FVKESK. The CDR3 has 14 residues.

The chain combines TRBV7-3 with TRBJ2-6. The germline V gene encodes CDR1 SGHTA and CDR2 FQGTGA. The CDR3 sequence is 17 residues long. The CDR3: CASSLYPFHSGANVLTF.

This chain joins TRBV20-1 and TRBJ1-5; TCRdb lists TRBD1, though no DNA is available to test this call. The V gene's germline CDR1 is DFQATT and CDR2 SNEGSKA (reference sequence). The CDR3 has 16 residues. CDR3: CSARDPYRDSNQPQHF.

CDR3 in amino acids: CASSQAGTSGNTIYF. The V call is TRBV4-1, the J call TRBJ1-3; TCRdb picks TRBD1, but there is no DNA to check that call. Germline CDR1 is MGHRA and CDR2 is YSYEKL. This CDR3 is built from 15 residues.

The chain has TRBV13 and TRBJ2-1; TCRdb designates TRBD1, a call that cannot be tested without DNA. The CDR3 extends over 15 amino acids. CDR1 and CDR2 from the germline V gene are PRHDT and FYEKMQ (reference sequence). The CDR3: CASSSVDGARNEQFF.

The CDR3 sequence: CASSLSPYQETQYF. This chain connects TRBV7-2 to TRBJ2-5. The CDR3 totals 14 residues. Germline V lookup: CDR1 SGHTA, CDR2 FQGNSA. The full variable domain, rest sourced from reference TRBV7-2 and TRBJ2-5, is GAGVSQSPSNKVTEKGKDVELRCDPISGHTALYWYRQSLGQGLEFLIYFQGNSAPDKSGLPSDRFSAERTGGSVSTLTIQRTQQEDSAVYLCASSLSPYQETQYFGPGTRLLVL.

The V gene is TRBV7-2, the J gene TRBJ2-1; checking the TCRdb D call of TRBD2 is not possible without DNA. The CDR3 length is 16 residues. From germline, CDR1 is SGHTA and CDR2 FQGNSA. The CDR3 spells CASSLRLAGGYNEQFF.

The chain joins TRBV20-1 to TRBJ2-1; the D call of TRBD2 rests on TCRdb alone, since no DNA is present to check it. The germline V gene has CDR1 DFQATT and CDR2 SNEGSKA (reference sequence). The CDR3 extends over 16 amino acids. The chain's CDR3 is CSASPNIAGGHNEQFF.